This T cell receptor (beta chain) was captured by sequencing in a study of cytotoxic CD8 clonotypes in ibrutinib-treated CLL. Notes on the study in general: Clonality was higher at baseline than in age-matched healthy donors and tracked circulating CD8+ T-cell counts.

Clones were sequenced by immunoSEQ multiplex PCR, and TCRdb holds only the in-frame ones, with some missing. In the table there are around 310,000 clones, around four fifths of which are singletons. In the case of this clone: Its antigen is still unknown.

V was shortened by 5 bases and J by 5 bases, with 16 bases between the two germline ends. The CDR3 covers 15 residues. CDR1 is LNHDA and CDR2 is SQIVND in the germline V gene (reference sequence). Specimen: PBMCs, collected before ibrutinib treatment. The origin of this receptor is a human donor with chronic lymphocytic leukemia. The V call is TRBV19, the J call TRBJ2-1, with D perhaps matching TRBD1 or TRBD2 (5 bases each). CDR3 nucleotide sequence: TGTGCCAGTAGTCCCGACAGACTAACCAACAATGAGCAGTTCTTC. Protein product: CASSPDRLTNNEQFF.